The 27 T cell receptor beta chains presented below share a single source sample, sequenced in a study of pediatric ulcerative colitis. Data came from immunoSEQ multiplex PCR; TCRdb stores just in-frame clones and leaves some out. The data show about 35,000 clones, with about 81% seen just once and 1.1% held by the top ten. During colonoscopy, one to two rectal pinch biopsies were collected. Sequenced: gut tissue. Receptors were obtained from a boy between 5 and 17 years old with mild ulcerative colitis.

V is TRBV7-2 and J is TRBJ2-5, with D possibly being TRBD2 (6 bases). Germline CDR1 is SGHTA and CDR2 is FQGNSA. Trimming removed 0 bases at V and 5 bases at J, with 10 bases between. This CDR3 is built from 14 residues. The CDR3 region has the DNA TGTGCCAGCAGCTTAGCATGGGGGGAGGAGACCCAGTACTTC. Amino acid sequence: CASSLAWGEETQYF.

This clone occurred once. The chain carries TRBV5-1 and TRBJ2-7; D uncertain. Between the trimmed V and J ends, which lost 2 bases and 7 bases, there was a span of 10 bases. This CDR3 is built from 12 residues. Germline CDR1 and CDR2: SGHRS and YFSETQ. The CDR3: CASSFPNPEQYF. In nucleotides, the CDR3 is TGCGCCAGCAGCTTTCCAAACCCGGAGCAGTACTTC.

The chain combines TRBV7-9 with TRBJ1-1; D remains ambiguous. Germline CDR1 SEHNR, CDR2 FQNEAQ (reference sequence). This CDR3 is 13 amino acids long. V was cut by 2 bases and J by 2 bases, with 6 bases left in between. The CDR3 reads CASSLSVNTEAFF. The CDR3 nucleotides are TGTGCCAGCAGCTTATCAGTAAACACTGAAGCTTTCTTT. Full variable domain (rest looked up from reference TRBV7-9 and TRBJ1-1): DTGVSQNPRHKITKRGQNVTFRCDPISEHNRLYWYRQTLGQGPEFLTYFQNEAQLEKSRLLSDRFSAERPKGSFSTLEIQRTEQGDSAMYLCASSLSVNTEAFFGQGTRLTVV.

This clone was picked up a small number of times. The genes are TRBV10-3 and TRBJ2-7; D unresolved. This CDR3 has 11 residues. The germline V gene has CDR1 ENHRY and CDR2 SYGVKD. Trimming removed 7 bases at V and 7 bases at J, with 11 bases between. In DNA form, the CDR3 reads TGTGCCATCACGCAAAACGGAGAGCAGTACTTC. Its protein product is CAITQNGEQYF.

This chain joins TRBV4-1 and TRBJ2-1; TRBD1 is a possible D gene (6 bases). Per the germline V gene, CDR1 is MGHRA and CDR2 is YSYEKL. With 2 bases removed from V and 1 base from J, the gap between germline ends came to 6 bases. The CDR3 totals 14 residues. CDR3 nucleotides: TGCGCCAGCAGCCAAACAGGGTCCTACAATGAGCAGTTCTTC. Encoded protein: CASSQTGSYNEQFF.

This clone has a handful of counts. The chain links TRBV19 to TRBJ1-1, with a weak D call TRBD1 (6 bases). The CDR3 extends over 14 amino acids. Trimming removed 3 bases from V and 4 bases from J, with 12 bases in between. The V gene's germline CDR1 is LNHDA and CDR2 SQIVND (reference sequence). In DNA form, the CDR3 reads TGTGCCAGTAGTATGATCTGGGGGCCCACTGAAGCTTTCTTT. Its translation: CASSMIWGPTEAFF.

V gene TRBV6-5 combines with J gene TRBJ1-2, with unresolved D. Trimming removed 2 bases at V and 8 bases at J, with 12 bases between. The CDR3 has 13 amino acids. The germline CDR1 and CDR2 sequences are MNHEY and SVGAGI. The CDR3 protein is CASSYGPWEGYTF. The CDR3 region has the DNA TGTGCCAGCAGTTACGGGCCCTGGGAGGGCTACACCTTC.

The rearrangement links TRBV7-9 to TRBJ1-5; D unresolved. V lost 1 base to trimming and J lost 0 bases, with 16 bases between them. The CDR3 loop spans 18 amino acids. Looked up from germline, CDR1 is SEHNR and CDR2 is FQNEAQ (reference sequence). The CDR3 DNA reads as TGTGCCAGCAGCTTAGTGGCTAAAAAAGGCTTTAGCAATCAGCCCCAGCATTTT. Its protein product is CASSLVAKKGFSNQPQHF.

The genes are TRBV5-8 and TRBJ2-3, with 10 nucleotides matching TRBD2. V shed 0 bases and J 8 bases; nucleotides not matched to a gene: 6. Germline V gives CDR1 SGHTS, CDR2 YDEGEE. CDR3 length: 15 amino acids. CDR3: CASSLVSGGPGTQYF. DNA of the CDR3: TGTGCCAGCAGCTTGGTTAGCGGGGGGCCGGGTACGCAGTATTTT. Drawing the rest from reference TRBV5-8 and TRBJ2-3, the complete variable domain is EAGVTQSPTHLIKTRGQQATLRCSPISGHTSVYWYQQALGLGLQFLLWYDEGEERNRGNFPPRFSGRQFPNYSSELNVNALELEDSALYLCASSLVSGGPGTQYFGPGTRLTVL.

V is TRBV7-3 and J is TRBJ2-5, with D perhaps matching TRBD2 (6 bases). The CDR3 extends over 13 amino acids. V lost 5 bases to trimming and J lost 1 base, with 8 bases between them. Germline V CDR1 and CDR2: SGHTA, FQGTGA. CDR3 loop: CASSKGLQETQYF. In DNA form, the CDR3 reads TGTGCCAGCAGCAAGGGACTCCAAGAGACCCAGTACTTC.

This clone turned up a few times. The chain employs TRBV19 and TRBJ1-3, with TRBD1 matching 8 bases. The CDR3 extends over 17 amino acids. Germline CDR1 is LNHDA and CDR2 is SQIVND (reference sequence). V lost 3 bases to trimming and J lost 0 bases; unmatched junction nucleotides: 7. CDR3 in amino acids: CASSITGTGYSGNTIYF. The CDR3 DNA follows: TGTGCCAGTAGTATCACCGGGACAGGATACTCTGGAAACACCATATATTTT.

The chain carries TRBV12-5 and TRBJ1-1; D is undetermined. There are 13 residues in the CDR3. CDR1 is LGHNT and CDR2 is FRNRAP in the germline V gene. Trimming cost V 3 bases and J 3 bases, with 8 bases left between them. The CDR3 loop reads CASGFQEHTEAFF. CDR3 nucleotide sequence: TGTGCTAGTGGTTTTCAGGAACACACTGAAGCTTTCTTT.

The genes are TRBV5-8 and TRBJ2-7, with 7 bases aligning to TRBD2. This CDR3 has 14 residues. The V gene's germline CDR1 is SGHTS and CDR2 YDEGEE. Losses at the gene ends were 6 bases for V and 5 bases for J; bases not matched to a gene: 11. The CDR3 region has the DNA TGTGCCAGCATCATGGGAGGGGATGTGGACGAGCAGTACTTC. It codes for CASIMGGDVDEQYF.

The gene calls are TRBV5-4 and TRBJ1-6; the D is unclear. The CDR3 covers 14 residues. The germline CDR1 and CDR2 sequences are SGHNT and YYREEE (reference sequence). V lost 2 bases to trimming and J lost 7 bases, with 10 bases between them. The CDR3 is CASSLARRNSPLHF. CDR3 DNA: TGTGCCAGCAGCTTAGCAAGACGGAATTCACCCCTCCACTTT. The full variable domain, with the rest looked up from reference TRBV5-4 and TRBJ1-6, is ETGVTQSPTHLIKTRGQQVTLRCSSQSGHNTVSWYQQALGQGPQFIFQYYREEENGRGNFPPRFSGLQFPNYSSELNVNALELDDSALYLCASSLARRNSPLHFGNGTRLTVT.

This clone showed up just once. CDR3 nucleotides: TGTGCCAGTAGTATCAGGGGCCAAGCTCGTAGAGGCTACACCTTC. Translation gives CASSIRGQARRGYTF. The chain couples TRBV19 to TRBJ1-2; maybe TRBD1 (6 bases). V was trimmed by 3 bases and J by 8 bases, leaving 19 bases between them. Germline assignment: CDR1 LNHDA and CDR2 SQIVND (reference sequence). The CDR3 spans 15 residues.

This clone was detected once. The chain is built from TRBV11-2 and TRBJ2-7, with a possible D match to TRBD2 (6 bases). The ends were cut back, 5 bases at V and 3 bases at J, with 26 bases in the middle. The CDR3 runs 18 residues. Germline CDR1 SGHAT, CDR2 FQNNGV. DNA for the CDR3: TGTGCCAGCAGCCCTATCGGAAGGGATAAGGGTAGCGGCTACGAGCAGTACTTC. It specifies CASSPIGRDKGSGYEQYF.

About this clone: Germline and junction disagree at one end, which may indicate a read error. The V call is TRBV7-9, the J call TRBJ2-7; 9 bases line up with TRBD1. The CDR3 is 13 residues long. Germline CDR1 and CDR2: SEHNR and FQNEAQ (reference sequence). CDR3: CASRGTGSYEQYF. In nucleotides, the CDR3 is TGTGCCAGCCGAGGGACAGGGAGCTACGAACAGTACTTC.

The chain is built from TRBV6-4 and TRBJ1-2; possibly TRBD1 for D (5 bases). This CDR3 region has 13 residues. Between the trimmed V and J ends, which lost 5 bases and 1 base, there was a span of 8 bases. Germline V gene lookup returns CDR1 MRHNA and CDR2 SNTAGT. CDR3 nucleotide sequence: TGTGCCAGCAGTTCGGGGGTTAACTATGGCTACACCTTC. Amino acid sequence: CASSSGVNYGYTF.

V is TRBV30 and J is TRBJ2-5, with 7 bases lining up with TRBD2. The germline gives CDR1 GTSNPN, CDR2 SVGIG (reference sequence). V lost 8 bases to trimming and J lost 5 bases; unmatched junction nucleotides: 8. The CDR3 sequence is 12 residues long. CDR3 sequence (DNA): TGTGCCGGACTAGTACGGGGGGAGACCCAGTACTTC. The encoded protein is CAGLVRGETQYF.

CDR3 protein: CASSLSSGGTAYEQYF. The CDR3 nucleotides are TGTGCCAGCAGCTTATCGTCGGGAGGTACAGCCTACGAGCAGTACTTC. The chain carries TRBV7-9 and TRBJ2-7, with 7 positions matching TRBD2. The germline gives CDR1 SEHNR, CDR2 FQNEAQ (reference sequence). The CDR3 has 16 amino acids. Germline trimming cut 2 bases from V and 2 bases from J; bases unmatched to any gene: 9.

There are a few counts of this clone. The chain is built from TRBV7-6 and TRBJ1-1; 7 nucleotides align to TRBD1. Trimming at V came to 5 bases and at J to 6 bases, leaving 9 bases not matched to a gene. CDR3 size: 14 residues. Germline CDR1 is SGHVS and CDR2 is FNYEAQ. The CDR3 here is CASSREQGSSEAFF. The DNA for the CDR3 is TGTGCCAGCAGCCGAGAACAGGGGAGCTCTGAAGCTTTCTTT.

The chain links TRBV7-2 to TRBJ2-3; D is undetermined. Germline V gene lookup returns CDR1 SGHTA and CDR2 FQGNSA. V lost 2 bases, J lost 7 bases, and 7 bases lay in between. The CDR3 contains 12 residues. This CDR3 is CASSLMRHTQYF. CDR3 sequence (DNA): TGTGCCAGCAGCTTAATGCGGCATACGCAGTATTTT. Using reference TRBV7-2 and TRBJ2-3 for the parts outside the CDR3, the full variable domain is GAGVSQSPSNKVTEKGKDVELRCDPISGHTALYWYRQSLGQGLEFLIYFQGNSAPDKSGLPSDRFSAERTGGSVSTLTIQRTQQEDSAVYLCASSLMRHTQYFGPGTRLTVL.

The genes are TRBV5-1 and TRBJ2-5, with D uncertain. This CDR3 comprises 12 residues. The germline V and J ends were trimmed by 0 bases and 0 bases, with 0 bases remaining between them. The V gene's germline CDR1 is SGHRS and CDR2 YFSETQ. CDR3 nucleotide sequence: TGCGCCAGCAGCTTGGACCAAGAGACCCAGTACTTC. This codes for CASSLDQETQYF. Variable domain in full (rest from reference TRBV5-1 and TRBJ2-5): KAGVTQTPRYLIKTRGQQVTLSCSPISGHRSVSWYQQTPGQGLQFLFEYFSETQRNKGNFPGRFSGRQFSNSRSEMNVSTLELGDSALYLCASSLDQETQYFGPGTRLLVL.

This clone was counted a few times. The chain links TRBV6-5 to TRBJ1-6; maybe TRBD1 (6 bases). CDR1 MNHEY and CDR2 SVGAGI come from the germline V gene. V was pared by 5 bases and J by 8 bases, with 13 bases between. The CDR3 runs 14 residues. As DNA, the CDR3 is TGTGCCAGCAGTAAGCAGGGGCGGGATTCACCCCTCCACTTT. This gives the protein CASSKQGRDSPLHF.

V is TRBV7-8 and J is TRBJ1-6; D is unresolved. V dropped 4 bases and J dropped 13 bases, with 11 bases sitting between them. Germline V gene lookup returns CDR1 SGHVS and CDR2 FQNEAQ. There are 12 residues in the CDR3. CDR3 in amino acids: CASSWAETPLHF. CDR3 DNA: TGTGCCAGCAGCTGGGCGGAAACCCCCCTCCACTTT.

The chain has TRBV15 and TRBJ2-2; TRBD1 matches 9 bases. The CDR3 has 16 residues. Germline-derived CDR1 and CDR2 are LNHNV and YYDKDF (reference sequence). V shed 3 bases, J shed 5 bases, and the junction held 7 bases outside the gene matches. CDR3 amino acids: CATSRSPDRGTGELFF. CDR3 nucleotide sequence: TGTGCCACCAGCAGGAGCCCAGACAGGGGGACCGGGGAGCTGTTTTTT.

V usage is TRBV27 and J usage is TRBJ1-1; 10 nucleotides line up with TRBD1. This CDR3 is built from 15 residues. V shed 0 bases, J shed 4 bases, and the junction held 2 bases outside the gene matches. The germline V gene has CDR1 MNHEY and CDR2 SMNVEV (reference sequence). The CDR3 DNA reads TGTGCCAGCAGTTTATCGAGGACAGGGGGCACTGAAGCTTTCTTT. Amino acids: CASSLSRTGGTEAFF.